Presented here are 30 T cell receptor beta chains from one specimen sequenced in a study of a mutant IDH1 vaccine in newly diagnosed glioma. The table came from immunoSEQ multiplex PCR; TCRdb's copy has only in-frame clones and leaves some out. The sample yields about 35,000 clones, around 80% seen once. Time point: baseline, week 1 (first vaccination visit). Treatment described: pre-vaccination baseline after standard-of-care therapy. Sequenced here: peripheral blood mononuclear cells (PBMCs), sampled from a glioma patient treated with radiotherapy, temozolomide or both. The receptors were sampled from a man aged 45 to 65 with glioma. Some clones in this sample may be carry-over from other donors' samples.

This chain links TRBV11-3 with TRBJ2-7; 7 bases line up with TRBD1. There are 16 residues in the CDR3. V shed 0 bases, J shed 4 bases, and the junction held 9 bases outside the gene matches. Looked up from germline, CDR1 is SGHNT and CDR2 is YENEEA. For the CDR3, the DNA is TGTGCCAGCAGCTTAGAGGGTAGGGGGCTCAAGTACGAGCAGTACTTC. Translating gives CASSLEGRGLKYEQYF.

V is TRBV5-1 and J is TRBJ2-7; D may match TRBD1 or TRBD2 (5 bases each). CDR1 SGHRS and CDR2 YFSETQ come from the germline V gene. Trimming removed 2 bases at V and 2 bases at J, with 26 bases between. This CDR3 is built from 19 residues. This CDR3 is CASSFRPAVSRDLTYEQYF. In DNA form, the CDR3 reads TGCGCCAGCAGCTTTCGCCCAGCCGTTTCTCGGGACCTCACCTACGAGCAGTACTTC. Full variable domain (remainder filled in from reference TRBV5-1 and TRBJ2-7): KAGVTQTPRYLIKTRGQQVTLSCSPISGHRSVSWYQQTPGQGLQFLFEYFSETQRNKGNFPGRFSGRQFSNSRSEMNVSTLELGDSALYLCASSFRPAVSRDLTYEQYFGPGTRLTVT.

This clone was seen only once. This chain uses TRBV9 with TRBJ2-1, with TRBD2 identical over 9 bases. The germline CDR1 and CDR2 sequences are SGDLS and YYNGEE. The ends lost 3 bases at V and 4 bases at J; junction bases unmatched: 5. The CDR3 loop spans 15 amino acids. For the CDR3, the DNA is TGTGCCAGCAGCGCTCTAGCGGGACTGTACAATGAGCAGTTCTTC. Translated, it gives CASSALAGLYNEQFF.

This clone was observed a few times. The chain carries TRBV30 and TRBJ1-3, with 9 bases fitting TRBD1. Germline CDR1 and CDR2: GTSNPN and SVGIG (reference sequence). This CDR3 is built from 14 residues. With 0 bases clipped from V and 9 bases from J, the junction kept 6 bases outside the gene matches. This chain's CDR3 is CAWSVQGQGGTIYF. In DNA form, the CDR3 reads TGTGCCTGGAGTGTACAGGGACAGGGAGGCACCATATATTTT.

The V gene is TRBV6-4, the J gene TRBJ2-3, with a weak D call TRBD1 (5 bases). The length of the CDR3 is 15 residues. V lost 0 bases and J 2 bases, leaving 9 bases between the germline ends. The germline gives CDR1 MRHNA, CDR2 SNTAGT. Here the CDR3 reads CASSDSGGATDTQYF. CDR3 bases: TGTGCCAGCAGTGACTCAGGTGGGGCCACAGATACGCAGTATTTT.

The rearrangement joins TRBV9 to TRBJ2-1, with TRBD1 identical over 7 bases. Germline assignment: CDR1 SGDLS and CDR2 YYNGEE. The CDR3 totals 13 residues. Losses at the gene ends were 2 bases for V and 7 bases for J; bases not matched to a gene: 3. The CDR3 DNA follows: TGTGCCAGCAGCGTTTGGGACAGAAATGAGCAGTTCTTC. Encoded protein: CASSVWDRNEQFF.

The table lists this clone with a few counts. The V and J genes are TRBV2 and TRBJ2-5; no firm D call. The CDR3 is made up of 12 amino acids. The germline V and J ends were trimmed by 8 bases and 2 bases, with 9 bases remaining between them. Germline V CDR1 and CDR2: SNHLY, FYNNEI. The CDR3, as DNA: TGTGCCAGCCGGGCCAGACAAGAGACCCAGTACTTC. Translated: CASRARQETQYF.

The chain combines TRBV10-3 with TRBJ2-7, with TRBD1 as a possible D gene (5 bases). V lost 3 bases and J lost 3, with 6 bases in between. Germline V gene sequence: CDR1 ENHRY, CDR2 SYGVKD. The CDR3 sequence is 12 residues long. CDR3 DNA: TGTGCCATCAGTGAAACAGGCTACGAGCAGTACTTC. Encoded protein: CAISETGYEQYF.

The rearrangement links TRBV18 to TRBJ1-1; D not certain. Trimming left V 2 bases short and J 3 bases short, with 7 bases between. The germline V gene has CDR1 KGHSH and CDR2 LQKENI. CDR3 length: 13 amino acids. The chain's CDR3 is CASSPVGHTEAFF. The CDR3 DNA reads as TGTGCCAGCTCACCAGTTGGTCACACTGAAGCTTTCTTT. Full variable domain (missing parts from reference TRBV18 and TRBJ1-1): NAGVMQNPRHLVRRRGQEARLRCSPMKGHSHVYWYRQLPEEGLKFMVYLQKENIIDESGMPKERFSAEFPKEGPSILRIQQVVRGDSAAYFCASSPVGHTEAFFGQGTRLTVV.

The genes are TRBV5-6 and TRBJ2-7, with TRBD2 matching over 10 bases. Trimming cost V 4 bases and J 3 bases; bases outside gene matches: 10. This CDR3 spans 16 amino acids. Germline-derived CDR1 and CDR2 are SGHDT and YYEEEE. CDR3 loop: CASSEGSSGRNYEQYF. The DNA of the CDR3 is TGTGCCAGCAGCGAGGGTAGTAGCGGGAGGAACTACGAGCAGTACTTC.

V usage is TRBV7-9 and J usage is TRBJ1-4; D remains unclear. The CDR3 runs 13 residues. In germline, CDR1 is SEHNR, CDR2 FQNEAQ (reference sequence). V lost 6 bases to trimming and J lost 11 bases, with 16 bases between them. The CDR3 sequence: CASRDGRAGKLFF. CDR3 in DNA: TGTGCCAGCAGAGACGGACGGGCGGGGAAACTGTTTTTT.

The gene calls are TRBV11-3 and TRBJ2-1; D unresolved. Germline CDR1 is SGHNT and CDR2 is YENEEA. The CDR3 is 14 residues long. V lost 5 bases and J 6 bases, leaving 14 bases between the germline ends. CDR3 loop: CASSVRGFGNEQFF. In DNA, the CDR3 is TGTGCCAGCAGCGTCAGAGGCTTCGGCAATGAGCAGTTCTTC.

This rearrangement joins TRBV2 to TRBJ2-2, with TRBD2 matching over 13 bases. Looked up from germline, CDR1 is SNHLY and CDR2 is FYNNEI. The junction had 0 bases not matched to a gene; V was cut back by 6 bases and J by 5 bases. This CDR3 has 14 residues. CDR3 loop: CASRGLAGTGELFF. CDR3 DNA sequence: TGTGCCAGCAGGGGACTAGCGGGAACCGGGGAGCTGTTTTTT.

CDR3 sequence reads: CASSIASRGAGQPQHF. For the CDR3, the DNA is TGTGCCAGTAGTATAGCTTCCAGGGGCGCAGGTCAGCCCCAGCATTTT. The chain links TRBV19 to TRBJ1-5; the D gene is possibly TRBD1 (6 bases). CDR1 is LNHDA, CDR2 SQIVND, per germline (reference sequence). The CDR3 spans 16 residues. With 1 base removed from V and 6 bases from J, the gap between germline ends came to 16 bases.

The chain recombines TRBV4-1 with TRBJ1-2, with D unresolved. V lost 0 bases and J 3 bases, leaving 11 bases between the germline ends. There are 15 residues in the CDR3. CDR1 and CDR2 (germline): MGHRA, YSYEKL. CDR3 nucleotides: TGCGCCAGCAGCCAAGAGCCCGGGAGGGACTATGGCTACACCTTC. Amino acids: CASSQEPGRDYGYTF.

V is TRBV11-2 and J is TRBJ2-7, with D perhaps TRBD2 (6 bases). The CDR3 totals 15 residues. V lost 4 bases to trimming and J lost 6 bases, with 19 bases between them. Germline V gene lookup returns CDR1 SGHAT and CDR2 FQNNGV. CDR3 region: CASSSPRDGTFEQYF. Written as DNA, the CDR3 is TGTGCCAGCAGCTCACCGCGGGACGGAACTTTCGAGCAGTACTTC.

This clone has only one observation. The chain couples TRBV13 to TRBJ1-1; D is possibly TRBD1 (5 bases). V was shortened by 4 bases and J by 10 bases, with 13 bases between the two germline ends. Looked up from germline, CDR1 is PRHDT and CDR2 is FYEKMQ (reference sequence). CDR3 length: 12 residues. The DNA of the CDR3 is TGTGCCAGCAGCTCCACGCCTGGGACAGCTTTCTTT. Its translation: CASSSTPGTAFF.

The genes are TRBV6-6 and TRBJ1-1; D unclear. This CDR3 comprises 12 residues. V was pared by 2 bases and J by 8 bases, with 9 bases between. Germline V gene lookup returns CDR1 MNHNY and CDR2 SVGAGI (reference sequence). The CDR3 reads CASSYPRSEAFF. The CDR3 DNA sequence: TGTGCCAGCAGTTACCCGCGCAGCGAAGCTTTCTTT.

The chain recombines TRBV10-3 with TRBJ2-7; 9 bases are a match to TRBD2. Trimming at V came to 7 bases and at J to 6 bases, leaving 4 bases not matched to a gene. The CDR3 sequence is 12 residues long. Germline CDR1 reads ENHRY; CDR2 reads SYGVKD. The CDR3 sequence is CAITSSGAEQYF. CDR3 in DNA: TGTGCCATCACCTCTAGCGGGGCCGAGCAGTACTTC.

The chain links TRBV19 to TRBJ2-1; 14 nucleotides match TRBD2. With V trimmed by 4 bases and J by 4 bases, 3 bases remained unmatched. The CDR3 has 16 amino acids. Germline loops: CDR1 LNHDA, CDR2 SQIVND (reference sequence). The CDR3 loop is CASSTGLAGEYNEQFF. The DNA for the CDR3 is TGTGCCAGTAGTACGGGACTAGCGGGGGAATACAATGAGCAGTTCTTC.

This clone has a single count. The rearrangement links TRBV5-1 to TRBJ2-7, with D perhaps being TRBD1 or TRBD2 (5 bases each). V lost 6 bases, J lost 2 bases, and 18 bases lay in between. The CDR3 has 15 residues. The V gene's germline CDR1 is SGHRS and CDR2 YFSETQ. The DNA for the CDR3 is TGCGCCAGCACGAGGGGCGAGGGGAAAACCTACGAGCAGTACTTC. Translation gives CASTRGEGKTYEQYF.

The CDR3 here is CSVEDLTSNYGYTF. The CDR3 nucleotides read TGCAGCGTTGAAGATTTGACTTCTAACTATGGCTACACCTTC. The V call is TRBV29-1, the J call TRBJ1-2; unclear D gene. The CDR3 is 14 residues long. Looked up from germline, CDR1 is SQVTM and CDR2 is ANQGSEA. Trimming removed 0 bases from V and 0 bases from J, with 8 bases in between.

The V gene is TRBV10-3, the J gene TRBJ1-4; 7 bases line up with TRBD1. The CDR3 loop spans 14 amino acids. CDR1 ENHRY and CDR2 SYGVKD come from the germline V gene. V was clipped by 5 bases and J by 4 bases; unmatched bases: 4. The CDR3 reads CAISTGEDNEKLFF. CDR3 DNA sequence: TGTGCCATCAGTACAGGGGAGGATAATGAAAAACTGTTTTTT.

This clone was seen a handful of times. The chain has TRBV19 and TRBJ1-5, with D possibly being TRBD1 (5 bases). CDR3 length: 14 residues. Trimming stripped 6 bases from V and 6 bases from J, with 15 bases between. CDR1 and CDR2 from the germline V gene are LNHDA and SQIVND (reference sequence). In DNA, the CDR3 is TGTGCCAGTAGCTTCTCCGACAGTTCTCAGCCCCAGCATTTT. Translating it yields CASSFSDSSQPQHF.

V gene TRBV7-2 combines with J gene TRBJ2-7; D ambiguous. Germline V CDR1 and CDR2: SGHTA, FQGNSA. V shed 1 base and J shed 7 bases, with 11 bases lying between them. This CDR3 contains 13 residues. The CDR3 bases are TGTGCCAGCAGCTTAGAGTCAGGAAGGGAGCAGTACTTC. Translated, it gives CASSLESGREQYF.

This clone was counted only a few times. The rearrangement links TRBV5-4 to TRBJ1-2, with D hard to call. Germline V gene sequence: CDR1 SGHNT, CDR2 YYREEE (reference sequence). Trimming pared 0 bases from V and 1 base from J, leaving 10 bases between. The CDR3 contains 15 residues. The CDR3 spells CASSLEQRVNYGYTF. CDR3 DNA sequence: TGTGCCAGCAGCTTGGAGCAGCGGGTTAACTATGGCTACACCTTC. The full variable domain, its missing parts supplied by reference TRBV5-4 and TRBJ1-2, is ETGVTQSPTHLIKTRGQQVTLRCSSQSGHNTVSWYQQALGQGPQFIFQYYREEENGRGNFPPRFSGLQFPNYSSELNVNALELDDSALYLCASSLEQRVNYGYTFGSGTRLTVV.

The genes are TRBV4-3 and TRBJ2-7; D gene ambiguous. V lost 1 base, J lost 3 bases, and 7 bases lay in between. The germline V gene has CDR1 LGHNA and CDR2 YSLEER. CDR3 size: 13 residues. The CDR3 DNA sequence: TGCGCCAGCAGCCAAGTGCGGCACTACGAGCAGTACTTC. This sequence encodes CASSQVRHYEQYF.

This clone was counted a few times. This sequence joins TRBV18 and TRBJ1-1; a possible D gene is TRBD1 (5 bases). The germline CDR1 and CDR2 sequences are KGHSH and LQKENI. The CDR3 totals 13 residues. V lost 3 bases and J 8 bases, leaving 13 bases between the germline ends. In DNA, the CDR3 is TGTGCCAGCTCACCGTCAATGGGGGTAGAAGCTTTCTTT. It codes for CASSPSMGVEAFF.

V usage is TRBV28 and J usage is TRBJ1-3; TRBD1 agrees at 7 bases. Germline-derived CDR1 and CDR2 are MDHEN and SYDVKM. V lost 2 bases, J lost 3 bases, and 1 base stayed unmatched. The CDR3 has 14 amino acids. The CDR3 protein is CASSLGDSGNTIYF. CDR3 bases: TGTGCCAGCAGTTTAGGGGACAGTGGAAACACCATATATTTT.

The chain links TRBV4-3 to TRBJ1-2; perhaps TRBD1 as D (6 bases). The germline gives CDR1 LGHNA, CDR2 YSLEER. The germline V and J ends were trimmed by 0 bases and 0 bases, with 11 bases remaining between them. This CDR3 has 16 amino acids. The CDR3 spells CASSQDFRGANYGYTF. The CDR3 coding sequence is TGCGCCAGCAGCCAAGATTTCAGGGGAGCTAACTATGGCTACACCTTC.